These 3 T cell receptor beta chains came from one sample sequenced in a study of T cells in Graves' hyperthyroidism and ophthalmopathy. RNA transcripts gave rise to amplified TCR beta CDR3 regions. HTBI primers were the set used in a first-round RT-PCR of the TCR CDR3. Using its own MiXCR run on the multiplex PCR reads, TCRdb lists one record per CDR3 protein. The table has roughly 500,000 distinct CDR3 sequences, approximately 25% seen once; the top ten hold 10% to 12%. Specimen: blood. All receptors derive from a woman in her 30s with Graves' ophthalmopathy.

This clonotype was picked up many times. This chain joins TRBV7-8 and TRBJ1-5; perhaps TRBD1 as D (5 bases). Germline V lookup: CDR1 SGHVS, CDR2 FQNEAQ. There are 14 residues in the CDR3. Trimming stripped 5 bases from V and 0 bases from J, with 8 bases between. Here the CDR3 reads CASSETDSNQPQHF. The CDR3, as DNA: TGTGCCAGCAGCGAGACAGATAGCAATCAGCCCCAGCATTTT.

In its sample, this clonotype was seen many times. CDR3 sequence reads: CASRDGQRNQPQHF. The DNA of the CDR3 is TGTGCCAGCAGAGATGGACAGCGCAATCAGCCCCAGCATTTT. J is TRBJ1-5 and V is TRBV12-3 or TRBV12-4, with D tentatively TRBD1 (6 bases). V was trimmed by 6 bases and J by 2 bases, leaving 11 bases between them. This CDR3 contains 14 residues.

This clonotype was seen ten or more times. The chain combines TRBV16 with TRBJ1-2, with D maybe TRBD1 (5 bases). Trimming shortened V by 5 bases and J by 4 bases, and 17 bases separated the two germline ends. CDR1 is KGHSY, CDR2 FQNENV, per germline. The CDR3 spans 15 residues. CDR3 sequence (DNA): TGTGCCAGCAGCGCGACCCGGGACGGACTCTATGGCTACACCTTC. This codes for CASSATRDGLYGYTF.